These 27 T cell receptor beta chains came from one sample sequenced in a study of cytomegalovirus exposure and HLA in healthy donors. The PCR employed 60 Vbeta primers together with 13 Jbeta primers. Data came from immunoSEQ multiplex PCR; TCRdb stores just in-frame clones and leaves some out. The sample consists of around 180,000 clones, approximately 83% of them appearing once. Sequenced material: PBMCs. The source is a boy under 10 years old in good health and CMV-seronegative.

The rearrangement joins TRBV29-1 to TRBJ1-4, with D maybe TRBD1 (6 bases). The V gene's germline CDR1 is SQVTM and CDR2 ANQGSEA. V was pared by 2 bases and J by 5 bases, with 9 bases between. The CDR3 extends over 13 amino acids. The CDR3, as DNA: TGCAGCGTTGAACCGGACAGCAATGAAAAACTGTTTTTT. Translated: CSVEPDSNEKLFF.

This chain uses TRBV9 with TRBJ1-2; D possibly corresponds to TRBD1 (6 bases). V was cut by 0 bases and J by 5 bases, with 14 bases left in between. The germline CDR1 and CDR2 sequences are SGDLS and YYNGEE. This CDR3 has 15 amino acids. The CDR3 coding sequence is TGTGCCAGCAGCGTAGCAAATTCCGGACAGTATGGCTACACCTTC. Encoded protein: CASSVANSGQYGYTF.

The gene calls are TRBV5-1 and TRBJ2-1, with 8 bases matching TRBD2. J lost 8 bases, V lost 0 bases, and 13 bases had no gene match. The germline V gene has CDR1 SGHRS and CDR2 YFSETQ. This CDR3 has 17 residues. The CDR3 region is CASSLGKVGLAPDEQFF. CDR3 DNA: TGCGCCAGCAGCTTGGGAAAAGTAGGACTAGCCCCGGATGAGCAGTTCTTC.

The genes are TRBV14 and TRBJ1-1; D unclear. The CDR3 covers 12 residues. From germline, CDR1 is SGHDN and CDR2 FVKESK. Trimming left V 4 bases short and J 5 bases short, with 8 bases between. Written as DNA, the CDR3 is TGTGCCAGCAGCCTAATGTCTACTGAAGCTTTCTTT. Amino acids: CASSLMSTEAFF.

The chain has TRBV28 and TRBJ2-4; 10 positions match TRBD1. The length of the CDR3 is 16 residues. Looked up from germline, CDR1 is MDHEN and CDR2 is SYDVKM. The V gene end was trimmed by 5 bases and the J gene end by 8 bases; junction bases not matched to a gene: 12. This CDR3 reads CASSLAPGTGVHIQYF. CDR3 DNA: TGTGCCAGCAGTCTAGCCCCCGGGACAGGGGTGCACATTCAGTACTTC.

This sequence joins TRBV18 and TRBJ2-1, with 9 bases matching TRBD1. V trimming: 6 bases; J trimming: 8 bases; junction bases outside the gene matches: 8. In germline, CDR1 is KGHSH, CDR2 LQKENI. This CDR3 spans 14 amino acids. In DNA form, the CDR3 reads TGTGCCAGCTCCCGGGACAGGGTTTTCGATGAGCAGTTCTTC. Its translation: CASSRDRVFDEQFF.

The rearrangement links TRBV7-8 to TRBJ1-4; a possible D gene is TRBD1 (5 bases). Looked up from germline, CDR1 is SGHVS and CDR2 is FQNEAQ. This CDR3 has 16 amino acids. Trimming pared 0 bases from V and 7 bases from J, leaving 15 bases between. For the CDR3, the DNA is TGTGCCAGCAGCTTAGCGCTGGGGCTGGCCGGTGAAAAACTGTTTTTT. Translated, it gives CASSLALGLAGEKLFF.

This chain joins TRBV7-2 and TRBJ2-1, with 14 bases matching TRBD2. The CDR3 runs 19 residues. Germline trimming cut 5 bases from V and 3 bases from J; bases unmatched to any gene: 12. Germline lookup yields CDR1 SGHTA and CDR2 FQGNSA. CDR3 amino acids: CASSQGLAGGPPNYNEQFF. In nucleotides, the CDR3 is TGTGCCAGCAGCCAAGGACTAGCGGGGGGCCCTCCAAACTACAATGAGCAGTTCTTC.

V is TRBV6-5 and J is TRBJ1-1; D is unclear. The germline V and J ends were trimmed by 5 bases and 4 bases, with 14 bases remaining between them. CDR1 and CDR2 from the germline V gene are MNHEY and SVGAGI. There are 14 residues in the CDR3. The CDR3 loop reads CASSNPRSPTEAFF. The CDR3, as DNA: TGTGCCAGCAGTAACCCCCGGAGCCCCACTGAAGCTTTCTTT.

V and J are TRBV19 and TRBJ1-2; no firm D call. The CDR3 is 12 residues long. The germline V gene encodes CDR1 LNHDA and CDR2 SQIVND (reference sequence). Trimming stripped 2 bases from V and 4 bases from J, with 5 bases between. Here the CDR3 DNA reads TGTGCCAGTAGTATAACAGCCTATGGCTACACCTTC. It translates to CASSITAYGYTF.

This clone appeared a few times. The CDR3 nucleotides read TGCGCCAGCAGCATCCGGGCGACAGGCGGCAATTCACCCCTCCACTTT. Its protein is CASSIRATGGNSPLHF. This chain connects TRBV4-3 to TRBJ1-6, with a tentative D call TRBD1 (6 bases). Germline lookup yields CDR1 LGHNA and CDR2 YSLEER. There are 16 residues in the CDR3. V shed 5 bases and J shed 7 bases, with 18 bases lying between them.

Worth noting for this clone: Other DNA sequences in this sample translate to the same CDR3. This sequence joins TRBV4-1 and TRBJ1-2, with D possibly matching TRBD1 (5 bases). The CDR3 has 14 residues. Per the germline V gene, CDR1 is MGHRA and CDR2 is YSYEKL. Trimming took 3 bases from V and 8 from J, leaving 16 bases between them. The CDR3 sequence: CASSQDEAGYGYTF. The CDR3 coding sequence is TGCGCCAGCAGCCAGGATGAAGCAGGGTACGGCTACACCTTC.

The chain carries TRBV19 and TRBJ2-1, with 9 bases fitting TRBD1. V gave up 5 bases and J gave up 2 bases; unmatched junction bases: 7. Per germline, CDR1 LNHDA and CDR2 SQIVND (reference sequence). The CDR3 covers 16 residues. For the CDR3, the DNA is TGTGCCAGTAGTCGGGACAGGGTTAGCACCTACAATGAGCAGTTCTTC. Translation: CASSRDRVSTYNEQFF.

The DNA for the CDR3 is TGTGCCAGCAGCGTAGAACAGGGAGCGACTAATGAAAAACTGTTTTTT. Protein: CASSVEQGATNEKLFF. The chain employs TRBV9 and TRBJ1-4; TRBD1 is a possible D gene (6 bases). The V gene's germline CDR1 is SGDLS and CDR2 YYNGEE. The CDR3 contains 16 residues. Trimming pared 0 bases from V and 2 bases from J, leaving 11 bases between.

The chain combines TRBV19 with TRBJ2-2, with 8 bases identical to TRBD1. V shed 5 bases and J 0 bases; nucleotides not matched to a gene: 14. CDR1 and CDR2 (germline): LNHDA, SQIVND (reference sequence). This CDR3 has 19 amino acids. CDR3 amino acids: CASSQSGQEEYANTGELFF. As DNA, the CDR3 is TGTGCCAGTAGTCAGTCGGGACAGGAGGAATACGCGAACACCGGGGAGCTGTTTTTT. Drawing the rest from reference TRBV19 and TRBJ2-2, the complete variable domain is DGGITQSPKYLFRKEGQNVTLSCEQNLNHDAMYWYRQDPGQGLRLIYYSQIVNDFQKGDIAEGYSVSREKKESFPLTVTSAQKNPTAFYLCASSQSGQEEYANTGELFFGEGSRLTVL.

J is TRBJ2-7 and V is TRBV13, with TRBD1 matching 7 bases. The CDR3 has 16 residues. Losses at the gene ends were 5 bases for V and 5 bases for J; bases not matched to a gene: 15. The V gene's germline CDR1 is PRHDT and CDR2 FYEKMQ (reference sequence). The CDR3 region is CASSIATGTAFHEQYF. CDR3 bases: TGTGCCAGCAGCATCGCCACCGGGACAGCTTTCCACGAGCAGTACTTC.

The chain joins TRBV6-1 to TRBJ2-7; unclear D gene. CDR3 length: 13 residues. Looked up from germline, CDR1 is MNHNS and CDR2 is SASEGT. Trimming shortened V by 8 bases and J by 4 bases, and 15 bases separated the two germline ends. The CDR3 bases are TGTGCCAGCGGGCAGGCTGTCTGGTACGAGCAGTACTTC. Translating gives CASGQAVWYEQYF.

This chain connects TRBV9 to TRBJ2-1; 14 nucleotides align to TRBD2. Germline-derived CDR1 and CDR2 are SGDLS and YYNGEE. J was trimmed by 5 bases and V by 3 bases; bases with no gene match: 4. The CDR3 covers 16 residues. The CDR3 reads CASSGGTSGRHNEQFF. The CDR3, as DNA: TGTGCCAGCAGCGGAGGGACTAGCGGGAGACACAATGAGCAGTTCTTC.

The chain couples TRBV7-9 to TRBJ1-1; 8 bases are a match to TRBD1. This CDR3 has 18 residues. CDR1 and CDR2 from the germline V gene are SEHNR and FQNEAQ (reference sequence). V lost 1 base to trimming and J lost 2 bases; unmatched junction nucleotides: 12. CDR3 in amino acids: CASSLGADRAFLNTEAFF. CDR3 nucleotide sequence: TGTGCCAGCAGCTTAGGTGCGGACAGGGCGTTTCTAAACACTGAAGCTTTCTTT.

This rearrangement joins TRBV21-1 to TRBJ2-3; the listed D gene, TRBD1, was not tested against the DNA. TRBV21-1 is labeled a pseudogene. This CDR3 comprises 17 residues. CDR3 sequence reads: CASSLRRTGASTDTQYF. The CDR3 DNA reads TGTGCCAGCAGTCTCAGGAGGACAGGGGCTAGCACAGATACGCAGTATTTT.

CDR3 nucleotide sequence: TGCGCCAGCAGCCAAGATGAACTAGCAAAAGATACGCAGTATTTT. Protein sequence: CASSQDELAKDTQYF. The chain recombines TRBV4-3 with TRBJ2-3; possibly TRBD2 for D (6 bases). Trimming removed 0 bases from V and 5 bases from J, with 12 bases in between. CDR3 size: 15 residues. Germline CDR1 LGHNA, CDR2 YSLEER.

The chain couples TRBV2 to TRBJ1-3; no firm D call. The CDR3 is 13 amino acids. The V gene lost 6 bases and the J gene lost 0 bases, with 6 bases spanning the gap. Per germline, CDR1 SNHLY and CDR2 FYNNEI. CDR3 DNA sequence: TGTGCCAGCAGATCAGACTCTGGAAACACCATATATTTT. Encoded protein: CASRSDSGNTIYF.

This chain joins TRBV28 and TRBJ2-1; perhaps TRBD2 as D (6 bases). CDR3 length equals 15 residues. The V gene lost 2 bases and the J gene lost 2 bases, with 10 bases spanning the gap. The germline V gene has CDR1 MDHEN and CDR2 SYDVKM. The CDR3 region has the DNA TGTGCCAGCAGTTTAGAACTAGCCCCCTACAATGAGCAGTTCTTC. This gives the protein CASSLELAPYNEQFF.

The chain combines TRBV5-1 with TRBJ2-1; 12 nucleotides align to TRBD2. The V gene end was trimmed by 0 bases and the J gene end by 1 base; junction bases not matched to a gene: 8. The CDR3 runs to 19 residues. The germline V gene encodes CDR1 SGHRS and CDR2 YFSETQ. CDR3 sequence (DNA): TGCGCCAGCAGCTTGGTTGCTAGCGGGAGGGCTGGTTCCTACAATGAGCAGTTCTTC. Translated: CASSLVASGRAGSYNEQFF.

This clone showed up just a few times. This chain connects TRBV6-5 to TRBJ1-1, with D tentatively TRBD1 (6 bases). Between the trimmed V and J ends, which lost 2 bases and 1 base, there was a span of 11 bases. Germline V gives CDR1 MNHEY, CDR2 SVGAGI. The CDR3 is made up of 15 amino acids. The CDR3: CASSYEGTPNTEAFF. In DNA form, the CDR3 reads TGTGCCAGCAGTTACGAGGGGACACCGAACACTGAAGCTTTCTTT.

In this sample, this clone turned up once. The junction departs from germline at one end; a sequencing error may be responsible. Other DNA sequences in the same sample also yield this CDR3. This chain links TRBV7-7 with TRBJ2-2, with D possibly matching TRBD1 (6 bases). Per the germline V gene, CDR1 is SSHAT and CDR2 is FNYEAQ (reference sequence). The CDR3 spans 14 residues. CDR3 sequence (DNA): TGTGCTAGCAGCTTGGGACAGAACACCGGGGAGCTGTTTTTT. This gives the protein CASSLGQNTGELFF.

The V call is TRBV29-1, the J call TRBJ1-4; D unclear. Trimming left V 7 bases short and J 0 bases short, with 9 bases between. The germline CDR1 and CDR2 sequences are SQVTM and ANQGSEA. The CDR3 covers 13 residues. As DNA, the CDR3 is TGCAGCGCTGTATCAGCAACTAATGAAAAACTGTTTTTT. The encoded protein is CSAVSATNEKLFF.